A selection of T cell receptor beta chains follows, all from one sample in a study of blood T cell repertoires in COVID-19. TCRdb keeps only in-frame clones here, not all; method: immunoSEQ multiplex PCR. The sample contains over 120,000 clones, around 83% of which appear only once. The sample comprised PBMCs or T cells enriched from blood (not recorded which). The receptors derive from a man aged 50-59 years who had recovered from COVID-19. Each CDR3 is given with its conserved first and last residue. The D gene is left open where the match is weak. Rows give clone size only sometimes, using once, few, many, or a class for an expanded clone.

v_call: TRBV13; d_call: NA; clone_size: NA; j_call: TRBJ2-4; cdr3_aa: CASSFFPDIQYF; cdr3_nt: TGTGCCAGCAGCTTTTTTCCCGACATTCAGTACTTC
v_call: TRBV7-8; d_call: TRBD1; clone_size: NA; j_call: TRBJ1-1; cdr3_aa: CASSWGQDLATEAFF; cdr3_nt: TGTGCCAGCAGCTGGGGACAGGATTTAGCCACTGAAGCTTTCTTT
v_call: TRBV6-2/TRBV6-3; d_call: TRBD1; clone_size: once; j_call: TRBJ2-4; cdr3_aa: CASSQVRDRDVGIQYF; cdr3_nt: TGTGCCAGCAGCCAGGTTAGGGACAGGGATGTAGGCATTCAGTACTTC
v_call: TRBV21-1; d_call: NA; clone_size: once; j_call: TRBJ2-1; cdr3_aa: CASSLGQGSTFF; cdr3_nt: TGTGCCAGCAGCCTAGGACAGGGGAGTACGTTCTTC
v_call: TRBV7-9; d_call: TRBD1; clone_size: NA; j_call: TRBJ1-2; cdr3_aa: CASSSLSVGTGYGYTF; cdr3_nt: TGTGCCAGCAGCTCGCTATCGGTCGGGACAGGATATGGCTACACCTTC
v_call: TRBV7-3; d_call: TRBD2; clone_size: NA; j_call: TRBJ2-1; cdr3_aa: CASSLVAGSYNEQFF; cdr3_nt: TGTGCCAGCAGCTTAGTAGCGGGGTCCTACAATGAGCAGTTCTTC
v_call: TRBV7-3; d_call: NA; clone_size: NA; j_call: TRBJ1-1; cdr3_aa: CASSETANTEAFF; cdr3_nt: TGTGCCAGCAGCGAGACAGCTAACACTGAAGCTTTCTTT
v_call: TRBV18; d_call: TRBD1; clone_size: few; j_call: TRBJ1-5; cdr3_aa: CASSRQGTNQPQHF; cdr3_nt: TGTGCCAGCTCAAGACAGGGGACGAATCAGCCCCAGCATTTT
v_call: TRBV9; d_call: NA; clone_size: NA; j_call: TRBJ1-2; cdr3_aa: CASSAGSSLYGYTF; cdr3_nt: TGTGCCAGCAGCGCAGGGTCCTCCTTATATGGCTACACCTTC
v_call: TRBV15; d_call: TRBD1; clone_size: once; j_call: TRBJ2-2; cdr3_aa: CATSGRQGVHTGELFF; cdr3_nt: TGTGCCACCAGCGGACGACAGGGGGTCCACACCGGGGAGCTGTTTTTT
v_call: TRBV23-1; d_call: NA; clone_size: NA; j_call: TRBJ2-7; cdr3_aa: CASSPKLMKLPAHLSYEQYF; cdr3_nt: TGCGCCAGCAGTCCCAAATTAATGAAGCTCCCTGCCCACCTCTCCTACGAGCAGTACTTC
v_call: TRBV12-3/TRBV12-4; d_call: NA; clone_size: once; j_call: TRBJ1-1; cdr3_aa: CASSLSTTTEAFF; cdr3_nt: TGTGCCAGCAGTTTATCGACAACCACTGAAGCTTTCTTT
v_call: TRBV11-2; d_call: TRBD2; clone_size: NA; j_call: TRBJ2-1; cdr3_aa: CASSLPGVAGNEQFF; cdr3_nt: TGTGCCAGCAGCTTACCTGGGGTAGCGGGGAATGAGCAGTTCTTC
v_call: TRBV20-1; d_call: NA; clone_size: few; j_call: TRBJ2-6; cdr3_aa: CSASTHRVSGANVLTF; cdr3_nt: TGCAGTGCTAGTACGCACCGCGTCTCTGGGGCCAACGTCCTGACTTTC
v_call: TRBV6-4; d_call: NA; clone_size: NA; j_call: TRBJ1-1; cdr3_aa: CASSVELNTEAFF; cdr3_nt: TGTGCCAGCAGTGTGGAGTTGAACACTGAAGCTTTCTTT
v_call: TRBV28; d_call: TRBD1; clone_size: NA; j_call: TRBJ1-5; cdr3_aa: CASSWDSPNQPQHF; cdr3_nt: TGTGCCAGCAGTTGGGACAGCCCTAATCAGCCCCAGCATTTT
v_call: TRBV2; d_call: TRBD1; clone_size: NA; j_call: TRBJ1-4; cdr3_aa: CAGSQGAVEKLFF; cdr3_nt: TGTGCCGGTTCACAGGGGGCGGTCGAAAAACTGTTTTTT
v_call: TRBV19; d_call: TRBD1; clone_size: NA; j_call: TRBJ2-1; cdr3_aa: CASSRIRDRSSRQFF; cdr3_nt: TGTGCCAGTAGTCGCATCCGGGACAGGAGCAGTAGGCAGTTCTTC
v_call: TRBV7-2; d_call: TRBD1; clone_size: NA; j_call: TRBJ1-5; cdr3_aa: CASSRTGGNQPQHF; cdr3_nt: TGTGCCAGCAGTAGGACAGGGGGCAATCAGCCCCAGCATTTT
v_call: TRBV10-3; d_call: NA; clone_size: once; j_call: TRBJ2-5; cdr3_aa: CAISESGGDLKTQYF; cdr3_nt: TGTGCCATCAGTGAGTCGGGCGGGGATTTGAAGACCCAGTACTTC
v_call: TRBV15; d_call: TRBD2; clone_size: NA; j_call: TRBJ2-1; cdr3_aa: CATSRERAGGLNEQFF; cdr3_nt: TGTGCCACCAGCAGAGAGCGAGCGGGGGGGCTGAATGAGCAGTTCTTC
v_call: TRBV29-1; d_call: NA; clone_size: NA; j_call: TRBJ2-2; cdr3_aa: CSALNRRELELFF; cdr3_nt: TGCAGCGCCCTGAATCGGAGGGAACTGGAGCTGTTTTTT
v_call: TRBV19; d_call: NA; clone_size: NA; j_call: TRBJ1-5; cdr3_aa: CASRAREDGQPQHF; cdr3_nt: TGTGCCAGTAGGGCCAGGGAGGACGGTCAGCCCCAGCATTTT
v_call: TRBV29-1; d_call: NA; clone_size: NA; j_call: TRBJ1-4; cdr3_aa: CSVGEGPPEKLFF; cdr3_nt: TGCAGCGTTGGAGAGGGGCCCCCTGAAAAACTGTTTTTT
v_call: TRBV27; d_call: NA; clone_size: NA; j_call: TRBJ1-3; cdr3_aa: CASSRHGSTGNTIYF; cdr3_nt: TGTGCCAGCAGTCGACACGGATCAACTGGAAACACCATATATTTT
v_call: TRBV19; d_call: NA; clone_size: NA; j_call: TRBJ2-7; cdr3_aa: CASSIDSSGGLYEQYF; cdr3_nt: TGTGCCAGTAGTATAGACTCCAGCGGCGGTCTCTACGAGCAGTACTTC
v_call: TRBV6-5; d_call: TRBD1; clone_size: NA; j_call: TRBJ2-7; cdr3_aa: CASSKQGGSYEQYF; cdr3_nt: TGTGCCAGCAGTAAACAGGGGGGAAGCTACGAGCAGTACTTC
v_call: TRBV10-2; d_call: TRBD2; clone_size: few; j_call: TRBJ2-1; cdr3_aa: CASTFGGGSYNEQFF; cdr3_nt: TGCGCCAGCACTTTCGGGGGGGGTTCCTACAATGAGCAGTTCTTC
v_call: TRBV4-1; d_call: TRBD1; clone_size: NA; j_call: TRBJ1-2; cdr3_aa: CASSQEQGSPGQGRIYGYTF; cdr3_nt: TGCGCCAGCAGCCAAGAGCAGGGGTCACCGGGACAGGGAAGGATTTATGGCTACACCTTC
v_call: TRBV20-1; d_call: NA; clone_size: once; j_call: TRBJ1-1; cdr3_aa: CRGGTNTEAFF; cdr3_nt: TGCAGAGGGGGAACAAACACTGAAGCTTTCTTT
v_call: TRBV5-5; d_call: NA; clone_size: NA; j_call: TRBJ1-5; cdr3_aa: CASSLSRGQPQHF; cdr3_nt: TGTGCCAGCAGCTTGAGTAGGGGTCAGCCCCAGCATTTT
v_call: TRBV19; d_call: NA; clone_size: NA; j_call: TRBJ2-3; cdr3_aa: CASSIGPGTGFTDTQYF; cdr3_nt: TGTGCCAGTAGTATAGGTCCCGGAACAGGGTTCACAGATACGCAGTATTTT
v_call: TRBV5-4; d_call: TRBD1; clone_size: NA; j_call: TRBJ2-7; cdr3_aa: CASSPGQNSYEQYF; cdr3_nt: TGTGCCAGCAGCCCGGGACAGAACTCCTACGAGCAGTACTTC
v_call: TRBV28; d_call: TRBD1; clone_size: once; j_call: TRBJ2-7; cdr3_aa: CASRHRGRSYEQYF; cdr3_nt: TGTGCCAGCAGGCACAGGGGGCGCTCCTACGAGCAGTACTTC
v_call: TRBV7-7; d_call: TRBD1; clone_size: NA; j_call: TRBJ2-5; cdr3_aa: CASSPPSTGSETQYF; cdr3_nt: TGTGCTAGCAGCCCTCCGTCGACAGGGAGCGAGACCCAGTACTTC
v_call: TRBV9; d_call: NA; clone_size: NA; j_call: TRBJ2-2; cdr3_aa: CASSVGPDTGELFF; cdr3_nt: TGTGCCAGCAGCGTTGGTCCGGACACCGGGGAGCTGTTTTTT
v_call: TRBV7-2; d_call: NA; clone_size: NA; j_call: TRBJ1-5; cdr3_aa: CASSSWGGGSNQPQHF; cdr3_nt: TGTGCCAGCAGCTCCTGGGGGGGCGGGAGCAATCAGCCCCAGCATTTT
v_call: TRBV4-1; d_call: NA; clone_size: NA; j_call: TRBJ2-5; cdr3_aa: CASSQEGLTQETQYF; cdr3_nt: TGCGCCAGCAGCCAAGAAGGACTGACGCAAGAGACCCAGTACTTC
v_call: TRBV5-1; d_call: TRBD2; clone_size: NA; j_call: TRBJ2-5; cdr3_aa: CASSPYNSGGAETQYF; cdr3_nt: TGCGCCAGCAGCCCGTATAATAGCGGGGGGGCTGAGACCCAGTACTTC
v_call: TRBV27; d_call: TRBD1; clone_size: NA; j_call: TRBJ1-6; cdr3_aa: CASSDPGTANSPLHF; cdr3_nt: TGTGCCAGCAGTGACCCCGGGACAGCCAATTCACCCCTCCACTTT
v_call: TRBV7-8; d_call: NA; clone_size: once; j_call: TRBJ2-1; cdr3_aa: CASSSMNLNWEQFF; cdr3_nt: TGTGCCAGCAGCTCCATGAATCTAAATTGGGAGCAGTTCTTC
v_call: TRBV5-1; d_call: TRBD1; clone_size: few; j_call: TRBJ1-2; cdr3_aa: CASSLASTPGQGHGYTF; cdr3_nt: TGCGCCAGCAGCTTGGCCTCTACACCGGGACAGGGTCATGGCTACACCTTC
v_call: TRBV5-1; d_call: NA; clone_size: NA; j_call: TRBJ1-5; cdr3_aa: CASSPGQTNQPQHF; cdr3_nt: TGCGCCAGCAGCCCCGGACAGACGAATCAGCCCCAGCATTTT
v_call: TRBV3-1/TRBV3-2; d_call: TRBD1; clone_size: NA; j_call: TRBJ1-1; cdr3_aa: CASRPEQGGTEAFF; cdr3_nt: TGTGCCAGCAGACCAGAACAGGGGGGCACTGAAGCTTTCTTT
v_call: TRBV7-9; d_call: NA; clone_size: once; j_call: TRBJ2-1; cdr3_aa: CASSSGLHNEQFF; cdr3_nt: TGTGCCAGCAGCTCGGGACTTCACAATGAGCAGTTCTTC
v_call: TRBV27; d_call: NA; clone_size: NA; j_call: TRBJ2-7; cdr3_aa: CASSPRGSSYEQYF; cdr3_nt: TGTGCCAGCAGTCCCAGGGGTAGCTCCTACGAGCAGTACTTC
v_call: TRBV2; d_call: TRBD1; clone_size: NA; j_call: TRBJ2-2; cdr3_aa: CASRGTGGGELFF; cdr3_nt: TGTGCCAGCAGGGGGACAGGGGGCGGGGAGCTGTTTTTT
v_call: TRBV3-1/TRBV3-2; d_call: NA; clone_size: NA; j_call: TRBJ1-2; cdr3_aa: CASSQGGRLPHYGYTF; cdr3_nt: TGTGCCAGCAGCCAAGGGGGGCGACTTCCCCACTATGGCTACACCTTC
v_call: TRBV28; d_call: NA; clone_size: NA; j_call: TRBJ1-4; cdr3_aa: CASSPGDSATNEKLFF; cdr3_nt: TGTGCCAGCAGCCCCGGAGACTCCGCAACTAATGAAAAACTGTTTTTT
v_call: TRBV28; d_call: NA; clone_size: NA; j_call: TRBJ2-2; cdr3_aa: CASSASGERTGELFF; cdr3_nt: TGTGCCAGCAGTGCTTCAGGGGAGCGGACCGGGGAGCTGTTTTTT
v_call: TRBV9; d_call: NA; clone_size: NA; j_call: TRBJ1-2; cdr3_aa: CASSVATAVTHGYTF; cdr3_nt: TGTGCCAGCAGCGTAGCGACGGCGGTAACGCATGGCTACACCTTC
v_call: TRBV5-1; d_call: NA; clone_size: once; j_call: TRBJ1-1; cdr3_aa: CASSLQNGGTEAFF; cdr3_nt: TGCGCCAGCAGCTTGCAAAATGGCGGTACTGAAGCTTTCTTT
v_call: TRBV7-9; d_call: TRBD1; clone_size: NA; j_call: TRBJ1-1; cdr3_aa: CASSVGTGGVRNTEAFF; cdr3_nt: TGTGCCAGCAGCGTAGGGACAGGGGGAGTAAGGAACACTGAAGCTTTCTTT